Reported below is one T cell receptor beta chain. This record comes from a study of control samples from healthy donors and cancer patients. The data were produced by immunoSEQ multiplex PCR, yet TCRdb's version contains in-frame clones alone and is incomplete. This sample has about 57,000 clones, with around 94% found just once. The CDR3 is made up of 13 amino acids. Per the germline V gene, CDR1 is SGDLS and CDR2 is YYNGEE. V lost 1 base and J 6 bases, leaving 11 bases between the germline ends. This chain links TRBV9 with TRBJ2-7; either TRBD1 or TRBD2 may supply D (5 bases each). The sample taken for sequencing was blood. The source of this sequence is a man aged 25 to 40 in good health. This CDR3 is CASSVSGRSEQYF. The CDR3 nucleotides read TGTGCCAGCAGCGTATCGGGGCGGTCCGAGCAGTACTTC.